The T cell receptor (beta chain) described here comes from a study of blood T cell repertoires in COVID-19. The V and J ends lost 2 bases and 0 bases respectively, with 17 bases between them. Germline V gives CDR1 MNHEY, CDR2 SMNVEV (reference sequence). The CDR3 runs 17 residues. Produced via immunoSEQ multiplex PCR; TCRdb's table is partial and in-frame only. The data contain about 47,000 clones, 65% to 85% of them seen just once; the ten biggest clones take up roughly 2.5%. Material for sequencing was peripheral blood. This clonotype was sampled from a man over 45 with acute or convalescent COVID-19. J is TRBJ2-7 and V is TRBV27, with a tentative D call TRBD2 (6 bases). The CDR3 DNA sequence: TGTGCCAGCAGTTTACTCCCCGGAATAGCGGCCTCCTACGAGCAGTACTTC. Residues: CASSLLPGIAASYEQYF.